The 11 T cell receptor beta chains reported below all come from one sample, sequenced in a study of chemoradiotherapy in HPV16-positive cancers. TCRdb keeps only in-frame clones here, not all; method: immunoSEQ multiplex PCR. The sample records approximately 9,000 clones, about four fifths being singletons. The sequencing used blood, collected from a patient who underwent chemoradiotherapy. The receptors shown here come from a human donor with HPV-associated anogenital cancer.

The chain carries TRBV14 and TRBJ2-5; D ambiguous. The J call may be faulty, since TRBJ2-7 better matches the DNA end. There are 13 residues in the CDR3. Per germline, CDR1 SGHDN and CDR2 FVKESK. In nucleotides, the CDR3 is TGTGCCAGCAGCCAGCCTTCGTCCTACGAGCAGTACTTC. Translated, it gives CASSQPSSYEQYF.

The chain couples TRBV6-1 to TRBJ2-3; D gene uncertain. Germline CDR1 is MNHNS and CDR2 is SASEGT. The length of the CDR3 is 12 residues. V lost 7 bases to trimming and J lost 3 bases, with 8 bases between them. The CDR3 sequence is CASTLETDTQYF. In DNA form, the CDR3 reads TGTGCCAGCACTTTAGAAACAGATACGCAGTATTTT.

V is TRBV11-3 and J is TRBJ2-7; D is tentatively TRBD1 or TRBD2 (5 bases each). The germline V and J ends were trimmed by 8 bases and 3 bases, with 26 bases remaining between them. The CDR3 consists of 17 residues. Germline-derived CDR1 and CDR2 are SGHNT and YENEEA. The CDR3 bases are TGTGCCAGCGTAGGGACGGATAATATCCGTCTTGTCTACGAGCAGTACTTC. It yields the protein CASVGTDNIRLVYEQYF.

This sequence joins TRBV28 and TRBJ2-5; 7 positions agree with TRBD2. The CDR3 contains 17 residues. Germline V lookup: CDR1 MDHEN, CDR2 SYDVKM. The J segment lost 2 bases and the V segment lost 2 bases, leaving 11 bases of the junction unmatched. As DNA, the CDR3 is TGTGCCAGCAGTTTAGCTCGGACTAGTGGGCCGCAAGAGACCCAGTACTTC. It codes for CASSLARTSGPQETQYF.

The V and J genes are TRBV6-1 and TRBJ1-5; D may be TRBD1 (6 bases). The CDR3 sequence is 17 residues long. CDR1 and CDR2 (germline): MNHNS, SASEGT. Trimming took 4 bases from V and 0 from J, leaving 16 bases between them. CDR3 sequence (DNA): TGTGCCAGCAGTGGACAAGGGGGGCCCTATAGCAATCAGCCCCAGCATTTT. It is translated as CASSGQGGPYSNQPQHF.

In this sample, this clone turned up once. The J gene is TRBJ1-5, the V gene TRBV23-1; D may be TRBD1 (5 bases). TRBV23-1 is known as an ORF, though its function is uncertain. CDR3 size: 18 residues. V was clipped by 3 bases and J by 9 bases, with 27 bases between them. Here the CDR3 reads CASSQSSVGSSGIMPQHF. The CDR3 nucleotides are TGCGCCAGCAGTCAGTCCTCAGTCGGCAGCTCAGGGATCATGCCCCAGCATTTT.

V is TRBV9 and J is TRBJ1-6; D is undetermined. From germline, CDR1 is SGDLS and CDR2 YYNGEE. V lost 3 bases and J lost 8, with 6 bases in between. The CDR3 has 12 amino acids. CDR3 amino acids: CASSAGDSPLHF. DNA of the CDR3: TGTGCCAGCAGCGCCGGTGATTCACCCCTCCACTTT. Using reference TRBV9 and TRBJ1-6 for the parts outside the CDR3, the full variable domain is DSGVTQTPKHLITATGQRVTLRCSPRSGDLSVYWYQQSLDQGLQFLIQYYNGEERAKGNILERFSAQQFPDLHSELNLSSLELGDSALYFCASSAGDSPLHFGNGTRLTVT.

This chain links TRBV4-2 with TRBJ1-2; TRBD1 agrees at 9 bases. The CDR3 is 14 residues long. The germline CDR1 and CDR2 sequences are LGHNA and YNFKEQ. Trimming removed 4 bases from V and 8 bases from J; junction bases left unmatched: 8. The CDR3 sequence is CASSPEGTGLGYTF. The CDR3 DNA reads as TGTGCCAGCAGCCCCGAGGGGACAGGGCTGGGCTACACCTTC.

This clone was picked up one time. The V and J genes are TRBV2 and TRBJ2-1; 14 nucleotides agree with TRBD2. CDR3 length: 16 amino acids. The ends lost 1 base at V and 15 bases at J; junction bases unmatched: 11. Looked up from germline, CDR1 is SNHLY and CDR2 is FYNNEI. The CDR3 sequence is CASSEGTSGGTGPGFF. The CDR3 DNA sequence: TGTGCCAGCAGTGAAGGGACTAGCGGGGGGACCGGACCCGGGTTCTTC.

In this sample, this clone turned up a few times. The chain recombines TRBV7-9 with TRBJ2-7; D gene uncertain. The CDR3 totals 14 residues. V was cut by 3 bases and J by 3 bases, with 12 bases left in between. The V gene's germline CDR1 is SEHNR and CDR2 FQNEAQ (reference sequence). The DNA of the CDR3 is TGTGCCAGCAGCTTGCCAGGAAGGGACTACGAGCAGTACTTC. Residues: CASSLPGRDYEQYF.

In this sample, this clone turned up a few times. The chain has TRBV25-1 and TRBJ1-2; the match to TRBD1 covers 8 bases. Germline CDR1 reads MGHDK; CDR2 reads SYGVNS. The CDR3 loop spans 14 amino acids. V shed 9 bases, J shed 4 bases, and the junction held 10 bases outside the gene matches. The CDR3 region is CASTGQVRGYGYTF. The CDR3, as DNA: TGTGCCAGTACGGGACAGGTGAGGGGCTATGGCTACACCTTC.